This entry is about one TCR beta chain. The data stem from a study of PD-1 blockade in mismatch repair-deficient tumors. Repertoires were generated with immunoSEQ multiplex PCR, while TCRdb's copy carries only in-frame clones and drops some. The repertoire holds 85,000 to 130,000 clones, 65% to 85% seen once, with approximately 6.7% in the top ten. A few pembrolizumab responders had their TCRs sequenced. From germline, CDR1 is MNHEY and CDR2 SMNVEV (reference sequence). The length of the CDR3 is 15 residues. V gave up 5 bases and J gave up 1 base, with 14 bases separating them. The sequence derives from an adult with mismatch repair-deficient cancer. The sample was peripheral blood, taken about eight months after starting pembrolizumab. The chain combines TRBV27 with TRBJ2-5; D not certain. CDR3: CASSLAGWPQETQYF. As DNA, the CDR3 is TGTGCCAGCAGTCTCGCCGGCTGGCCCCAAGAGACCCAGTACTTC.